The 30 T cell receptor beta chains given below trace back to one sample, sequenced in a study of T cell responses to AZD1222 COVID-19 vaccine. Sequencing used immunoSEQ multiplex PCR; TCRdb keeps in-frame clones, though not all of them. The sample has 95,000 to 150,000 clones, about nine tenths seen once. Sample: peripheral blood, taken on day 0 of AZD1222 vaccination. These receptors came from an adult in good health.

This chain uses TRBV18 with TRBJ2-5; D may be TRBD1 (6 bases). Germline V CDR1 and CDR2: KGHSH, LQKENI. Trimming removed 2 bases from V and 1 base from J, with 8 bases in between. The CDR3 covers 14 residues. CDR3 region: CASSPGGRQETQYF. The CDR3 region has the DNA TGTGCCAGCTCACCAGGGGGCCGCCAAGAGACCCAGTACTTC.

CDR3 coding DNA: TGTGCCAGCAGCGTAGGTCCCCACACTGAAGCTTTCTTT. This encodes CASSVGPHTEAFF. The chain joins TRBV9 to TRBJ1-1, with D uncertain. V was trimmed by 0 bases and J by 3 bases, leaving 6 bases between them. This CDR3 has 13 amino acids. The germline CDR1 and CDR2 sequences are SGDLS and YYNGEE.

This clone has just one count. The V and J genes are TRBV4-2 and TRBJ2-1, with TRBD1 matching over 10 bases. The CDR3 is made up of 19 amino acids. Germline CDR1 is LGHNA and CDR2 is YNFKEQ. The ends lost 0 bases at V and 4 bases at J; junction bases unmatched: 12. CDR3 amino acids: CASSQDPPRGTGAYNEQFF. In DNA form, the CDR3 reads TGTGCCAGCAGCCAAGACCCCCCTCGAGGGACAGGGGCGTACAATGAGCAGTTCTTC.

The V call is TRBV27, the J call TRBJ2-6; D perhaps matches TRBD2 (5 bases). The V and J ends lost 2 bases and 1 base respectively, with 6 bases between them. Germline V gene data show CDR1 as MNHEY and CDR2 as SMNVEV (reference sequence). The CDR3 is made up of 15 amino acids. CDR3 in DNA: TGTGCCAGCAGTTTAGGGAGTTCTGGGGCCAACGTCCTGACTTTC. As protein: CASSLGSSGANVLTF.

This clone was recorded a few times. The chain links TRBV21-1 to TRBJ1-2. TRBV21-1 is a pseudogene locus. The CDR3 totals 12 residues. Here the CDR3 reads CASSKGPCGYTF. The CDR3 nucleotides are TGTGCCAGCAGCAAAGGCCCGTGTGGCTACACCTTC.

The rearrangement joins TRBV5-1 to TRBJ1-2; no reliable D call. The CDR3 contains 15 residues. CDR1 SGHRS and CDR2 YFSETQ come from the germline V gene. V shed 0 bases and J shed 3 bases, with 12 bases lying between them. The chain's CDR3 is CASSLEGIPDYGYTF. CDR3 coding DNA: TGCGCCAGCAGCTTGGAGGGTATTCCGGACTATGGCTACACCTTC.

This chain uses TRBV5-4 with TRBJ2-3; tentative D call: TRBD1 (5 bases). V was trimmed by 4 bases and J by 1 base, leaving 19 bases between them. The CDR3 length is 17 residues. Germline V CDR1 and CDR2: SGHNT, YYREEE (reference sequence). CDR3 in amino acids: CASSPTPDTLGTDTQYF. The CDR3, as DNA: TGTGCCAGCAGCCCTACCCCGGACACCCTCGGCACAGATACGCAGTATTTT.

CDR3 coding DNA: TGTGCCAGCAGCGTCGAGAGGATCCTCTCCTACGAGCAGTACTTC. Translating it yields CASSVERILSYEQYF. The gene calls are TRBV2 and TRBJ2-7; no firm D call. Germline V gene data show CDR1 as SNHLY and CDR2 as FYNNEI. This CDR3 comprises 15 residues. Trimming shortened V by 6 bases and J by 0 bases, and 15 bases separated the two germline ends.

This chain links TRBV19 with TRBJ1-5, with 9 bases that match TRBD1. CDR1 and CDR2 (germline): LNHDA, SQIVND (reference sequence). V lost 9 bases and J lost 5; bases outside the gene matches: 8. The CDR3 has 14 residues. This CDR3 reads CASRDREEHQPQHF. Here the CDR3 DNA reads TGTGCCAGCAGGGACAGGGAAGAGCATCAGCCCCAGCATTTT.

The chain couples TRBV10-3 to TRBJ2-2; 11 nucleotides align to TRBD1. CDR1 is ENHRY and CDR2 is SYGVKD in the germline V gene. There are 15 residues in the CDR3. V gave up 7 bases and J gave up 1 base; unmatched junction bases: 2. CDR3 bases: TGTGCCATCAAGGGACAGGGGGAGAACACCGGGGAGCTGTTTTTT. The encoded protein is CAIKGQGENTGELFF.

The chain has TRBV28 and TRBJ1-1; D gene uncertain. Looked up from germline, CDR1 is MDHEN and CDR2 is SYDVKM. Trimming removed 2 bases from V and 7 bases from J, with 11 bases in between. This CDR3 spans 13 amino acids. The CDR3 here is CASSLLGSLEAFF. DNA for the CDR3: TGTGCCAGCAGTTTACTAGGCAGCCTTGAAGCTTTCTTT.

The V call is TRBV7-9, the J call TRBJ2-7; a weak D match, TRBD1 (5 bases). The germline V gene has CDR1 SEHNR and CDR2 FQNEAQ (reference sequence). This CDR3 comprises 14 residues. Trimming stripped 6 bases from V and 3 bases from J, with 15 bases between. DNA for the CDR3: TGTGCCAGCAGGTCAGTTGGGGCAGGCTACGAGCAGTACTTC. Translation gives CASRSVGAGYEQYF.

This chain joins TRBV28 and TRBJ1-1, with D perhaps TRBD1 (6 bases). Germline lookup yields CDR1 MDHEN and CDR2 SYDVKM. This CDR3 has 15 residues. Trimming took 2 bases from V and 6 from J, leaving 16 bases between them. As DNA, the CDR3 is TGTGCCAGCAGTTTAATTCGGGGGCAACATCCTGAAGCTTTCTTT. Residues: CASSLIRGQHPEAFF.

The V gene is TRBV2, the J gene TRBJ2-5, with 9 positions matching TRBD1. This CDR3 comprises 15 residues. Germline CDR1 and CDR2: SNHLY and FYNNEI. The ends lost 6 bases at V and 4 bases at J; junction bases unmatched: 9. Here the CDR3 DNA reads TGTGCCAGCAGCTTGCGTGGACAGGGGATAGAGACCCAGTACTTC. Its protein is CASSLRGQGIETQYF.

This chain connects TRBV9 to TRBJ1-1; perhaps TRBD1 as D (6 bases). This CDR3 has 15 amino acids. Per the germline V gene, CDR1 is SGDLS and CDR2 is YYNGEE. V was cut by 0 bases and J by 3 bases, with 12 bases left in between. Here the CDR3 reads CASSVDPRGYTEAFF. The CDR3 nucleotides read TGTGCCAGCAGCGTAGACCCGAGGGGGTACACTGAAGCTTTCTTT.

The V call is TRBV7-9, the J call TRBJ1-2; D perhaps matches TRBD1 (6 bases). The CDR3 sequence is 15 residues long. Deletions cut 5 bases from V and 3 bases from J, with 16 bases between. The germline V gene encodes CDR1 SEHNR and CDR2 FQNEAQ (reference sequence). CDR3 nucleotide sequence: TGTGCCAGCAGCCACGCGACAGGCTCGGACTATGGCTACACCTTC. This translates into CASSHATGSDYGYTF.

The chain is built from TRBV7-9 and TRBJ1-2; D uncertain. This CDR3 comprises 15 residues. Between the trimmed V and J ends, which lost 10 bases and 1 base, there was a span of 19 bases. Germline V gives CDR1 SEHNR, CDR2 FQNEAQ (reference sequence). The CDR3 is CAIGKKGRSNYGYTF. CDR3 DNA: TGTGCCATCGGAAAAAAAGGCAGAAGTAACTATGGCTACACCTTC.

The rearrangement links TRBV12-3 or TRBV12-4 to TRBJ2-1; D is possibly TRBD1 (6 bases). V was trimmed by 6 bases and J by 9 bases, leaving 15 bases between them. CDR3 size: 13 residues. This CDR3 reads CASSGQGSSEQFF. The CDR3, as DNA: TGTGCCAGCAGCGGCCAGGGGAGCAGTGAGCAGTTCTTC.

The V and J genes are TRBV6-5 and TRBJ1-3, with D possibly matching TRBD1 (6 bases). Germline V lookup: CDR1 MNHEY, CDR2 SVGAGI. CDR3 length: 16 residues. The germline V and J ends were trimmed by 4 bases and 0 bases, with 13 bases remaining between them. Here the CDR3 reads CASSWGARSSGNTIYF. CDR3 sequence (DNA): TGTGCCAGCAGTTGGGGGGCCCGATCCTCTGGAAACACCATATATTTT.

The gene calls are TRBV6-5 and TRBJ1-6; TRBD1 is a possible D gene (5 bases). The CDR3 spans 16 residues. The germline V gene has CDR1 MNHEY and CDR2 SVGAGI. V was clipped by 0 bases and J by 7 bases, with 13 bases between them. CDR3 region: CASSYSGVSWNSPLHF. For the CDR3, the DNA is TGTGCCAGCAGTTACTCAGGGGTATCCTGGAATTCACCCCTCCACTTT.

This clone was detected only once. The chain carries TRBV28 and TRBJ1-1; D possibly corresponds to TRBD1 (5 bases). Germline CDR1 is MDHEN and CDR2 is SYDVKM. CDR3 size: 15 residues. V lost 4 bases to trimming and J lost 2 bases, with 14 bases between them. The CDR3 here is CASSSHGTANTEAFF. CDR3 DNA sequence: TGTGCCAGCAGTTCCCACGGGACTGCCAACACTGAAGCTTTCTTT.

This chain connects TRBV5-1 to TRBJ2-1; 8 bases fit TRBD2. The CDR3 length is 21 residues. Unmatched junction bases numbered 19, after V lost 2 bases and J lost 0 bases. Germline CDR1 is SGHRS and CDR2 is YFSETQ. The CDR3 DNA reads TGCGCCAGCAGCTTTGGCAGGCCGGGTAGCGGGACCTTGAGCTCCTACAATGAGCAGTTCTTC. This sequence encodes CASSFGRPGSGTLSSYNEQFF.

The rearrangement links TRBV28 to TRBJ1-5; D unresolved. CDR1 is MDHEN, CDR2 SYDVKM, per germline. V dropped 7 bases and J dropped 6 bases, with 10 bases sitting between them. The CDR3 length is 12 residues. The DNA of the CDR3 is TGTGCCAGCACAGAGGAGGGTCAGCCCCAGCATTTT. It yields the protein CASTEEGQPQHF.

In its sample, this clone was seen a few times. The chain has TRBV7-3 and TRBJ2-1, with a possible D match to TRBD2 (5 bases). The germline gives CDR1 SGHTA, CDR2 FQGTGA. There are 13 residues in the CDR3. The germline V and J ends were trimmed by 3 bases and 6 bases, with 9 bases remaining between them. DNA for the CDR3: TGTGCCAGCAGCTTTGCGGGTTCCAATGAGCAGTTCTTC. Its translation is CASSFAGSNEQFF. Drawing the rest from reference TRBV7-3 and TRBJ2-1, the complete variable domain is GAGVSQTPSNKVTEKGKYVELRCDPISGHTALYWYRQSLGQGPEFLIYFQGTGAADDSGLPNDRFFAVRPEGSVSTLKIQRTERGDSAVYLCASSFAGSNEQFFGPGTRLTVL.

This clone showed up just once. The rearrangement joins TRBV30 to TRBJ1-3; perhaps TRBD1 as D (5 bases). Germline values: CDR1 GTSNPN, CDR2 SVGIG (reference sequence). This CDR3 comprises 15 residues. V was trimmed by 5 bases and J by 0 bases, leaving 14 bases between them. CDR3 sequence: CAWGPGPSSGNTIYF. DNA for the CDR3: TGTGCCTGGGGGCCGGGACCTAGCTCTGGAAACACCATATATTTT.

This clone has only one observation. The rearrangement joins TRBV5-1 to TRBJ1-1; D not resolved. V gave up 0 bases and J gave up 14 bases, with 17 bases separating them. This CDR3 region has 13 residues. Germline lookup yields CDR1 SGHRS and CDR2 YFSETQ. In DNA, the CDR3 is TGCGCCAGCAGCTTGGACGGGTCAGGCGAACCCTTCTTT. Encoded protein: CASSLDGSGEPFF.

The CDR3 sequence is CASSQDAGRYGYTF. The CDR3 nucleotides read TGTGCCAGCAGCCAAGACGCCGGCCGCTATGGCTACACCTTC. This sequence joins TRBV3-1 (or the pseudogene TRBV3-2) and TRBJ1-2; the D is unclear. Trimming removed 0 bases at V and 4 bases at J, with 9 bases between. Germline CDR1 LGHDT, CDR2 YNNKEL (reference sequence). The CDR3 spans 14 residues.

The chain carries TRBV28 and TRBJ2-7; 11 bases agree with TRBD2. After removal of 5 bases from V and 11 bases from J, the junction contained 14 bases not matched to a gene. The length of the CDR3 is 15 residues. The germline gives CDR1 MDHEN, CDR2 SYDVKM. The CDR3 here is CASSEASGRPYPEYF. The CDR3 nucleotides read TGTGCCAGCAGTGAGGCTAGCGGGAGGCCCTACCCGGAGTACTTC.

J is TRBJ1-2 and V is TRBV5-1; 7 bases agree with TRBD1. This CDR3 has 17 amino acids. Per germline, CDR1 SGHRS and CDR2 YFSETQ. V lost 0 bases and J lost 1; bases outside the gene matches: 9. The chain's CDR3 is CASSLGGGQEINYGYTF. CDR3 nucleotide sequence: TGCGCCAGCAGCTTGGGAGGGGGCCAGGAAATTAACTATGGCTACACCTTC. The full variable domain, rest sourced from reference TRBV5-1 and TRBJ1-2, is KAGVTQTPRYLIKTRGQQVTLSCSPISGHRSVSWYQQTPGQGLQFLFEYFSETQRNKGNFPGRFSGRQFSNSRSEMNVSTLELGDSALYLCASSLGGGQEINYGYTFGSGTRLTVV.

The rearrangement links TRBV2 to TRBJ2-3, with TRBD2 identical over 10 bases. The CDR3 is 18 amino acids. Looked up from germline, CDR1 is SNHLY and CDR2 is FYNNEI. Losses at the gene ends were 0 bases for V and 0 bases for J; bases not matched to a gene: 6. CDR3 residues: CASSEAALAGTSTDTQYF. CDR3 nucleotides: TGTGCCAGCAGTGAAGCGGCACTAGCGGGAACTAGCACAGATACGCAGTATTTT.